This TCR beta chain comes out of a study of T cells in Graves' hyperthyroidism and ophthalmopathy. RNA transcripts provided the source from which TCR beta CDR3 regions were amplified. Initially, a first-round RT-PCR of the TCR CDR3 employed the HTBI primer set. One entry per CDR3 protein, called by TCRdb with MiXCR from the multiplex PCR reads. Of over 300,000 distinct CDR3 sequences in the sample, roughly an eighth were seen once. This clonotype occurred a few times. The origin of this receptor is a woman aged 40-49 years with Graves' ophthalmopathy. The specimen was blood.

CDR3 in amino acids: CASSQERGISSGNTIYF. CDR3 nucleotide sequence: TGTGCCAGCAGCCAAGAAAGGGGGATCAGCTCTGGAAACACCATATATTTT. The chain employs TRBV14 and TRBJ1-3; tentatively, D is TRBD1 (6 bases). The CDR3 consists of 17 residues. Germline assignment: CDR1 SGHDN and CDR2 FVKESK. V was shortened by 0 bases and J by 0 bases, with 12 bases between the two germline ends.